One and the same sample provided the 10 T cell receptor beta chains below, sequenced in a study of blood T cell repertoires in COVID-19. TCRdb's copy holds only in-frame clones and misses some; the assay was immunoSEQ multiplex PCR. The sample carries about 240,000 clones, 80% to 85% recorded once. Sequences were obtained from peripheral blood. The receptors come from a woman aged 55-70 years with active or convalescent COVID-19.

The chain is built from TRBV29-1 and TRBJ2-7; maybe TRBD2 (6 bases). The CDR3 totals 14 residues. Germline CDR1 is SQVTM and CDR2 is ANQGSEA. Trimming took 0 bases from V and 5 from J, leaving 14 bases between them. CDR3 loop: CSVEERGKGNEQYF. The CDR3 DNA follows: TGCAGCGTTGAAGAGCGCGGGAAGGGAAACGAGCAGTACTTC.

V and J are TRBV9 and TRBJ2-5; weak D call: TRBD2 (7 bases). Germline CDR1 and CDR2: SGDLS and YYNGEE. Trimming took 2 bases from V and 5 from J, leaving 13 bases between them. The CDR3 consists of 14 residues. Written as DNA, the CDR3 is TGTGCCAGCAGCGTGAGGGGGGGGTACGAGACCCAGTACTTC. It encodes CASSVRGGYETQYF.

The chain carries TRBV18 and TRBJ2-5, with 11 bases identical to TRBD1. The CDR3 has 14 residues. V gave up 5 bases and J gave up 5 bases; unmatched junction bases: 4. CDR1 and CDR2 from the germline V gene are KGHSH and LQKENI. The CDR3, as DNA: TGTGCCAGCTCAACGGGACAGGGGGACGAGACCCAGTACTTC. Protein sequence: CASSTGQGDETQYF.

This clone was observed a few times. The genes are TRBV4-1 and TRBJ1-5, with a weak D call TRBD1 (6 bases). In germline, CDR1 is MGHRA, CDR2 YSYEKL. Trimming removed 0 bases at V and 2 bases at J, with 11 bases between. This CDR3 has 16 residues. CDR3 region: CASSQDGGGGNQPQHF. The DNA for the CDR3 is TGCGCCAGCAGCCAAGACGGCGGGGGCGGCAATCAGCCCCAGCATTTT.

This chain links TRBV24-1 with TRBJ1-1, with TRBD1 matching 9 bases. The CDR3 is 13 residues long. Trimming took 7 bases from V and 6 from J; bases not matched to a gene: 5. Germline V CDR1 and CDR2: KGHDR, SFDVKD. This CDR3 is CATRGQGKAEAFF. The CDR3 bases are TGTGCCACCAGAGGACAGGGGAAGGCTGAAGCTTTCTTT.

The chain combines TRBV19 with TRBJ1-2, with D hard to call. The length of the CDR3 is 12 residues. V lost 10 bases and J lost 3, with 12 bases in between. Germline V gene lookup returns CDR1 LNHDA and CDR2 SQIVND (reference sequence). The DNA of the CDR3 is TGTGCCACCCCCCCCGGGGACTATGGCTACACCTTC. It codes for CATPPGDYGYTF.

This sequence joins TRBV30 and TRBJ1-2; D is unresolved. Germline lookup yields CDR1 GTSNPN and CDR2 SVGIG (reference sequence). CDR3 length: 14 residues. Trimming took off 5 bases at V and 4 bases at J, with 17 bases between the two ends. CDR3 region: CAWGFQRKLYGYTF. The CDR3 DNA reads TGTGCCTGGGGTTTTCAGCGTAAACTCTATGGCTACACCTTC. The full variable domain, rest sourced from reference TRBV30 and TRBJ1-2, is SQTIHQWPATLVQPVGSPLSLECTVEGTSNPNLYWYRQAAGRGLQLLFYSVGIGQISSEVPQNLSASRPQDRQFILSSKKLLLSDSGFYLCAWGFQRKLYGYTFGSGTRLTVV.

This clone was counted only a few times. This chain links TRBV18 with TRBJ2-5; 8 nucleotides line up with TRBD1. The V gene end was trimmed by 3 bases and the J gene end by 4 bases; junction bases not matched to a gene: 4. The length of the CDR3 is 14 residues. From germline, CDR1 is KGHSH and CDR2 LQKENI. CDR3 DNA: TGTGCCAGCTCACCGACAGGGGCGGGAGAGACCCAGTACTTC. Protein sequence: CASSPTGAGETQYF.

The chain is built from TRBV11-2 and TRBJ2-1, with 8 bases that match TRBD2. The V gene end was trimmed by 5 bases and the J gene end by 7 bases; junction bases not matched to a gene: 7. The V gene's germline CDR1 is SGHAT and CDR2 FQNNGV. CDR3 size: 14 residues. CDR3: CASSESGGGNEQFF. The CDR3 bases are TGTGCCAGCAGCGAAAGCGGGGGAGGAAATGAGCAGTTCTTC.

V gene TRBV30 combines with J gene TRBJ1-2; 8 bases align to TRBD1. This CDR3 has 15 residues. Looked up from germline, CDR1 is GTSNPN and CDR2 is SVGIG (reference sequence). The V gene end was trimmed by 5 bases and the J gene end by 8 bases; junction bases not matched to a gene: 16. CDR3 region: CAWASRTGNVWGYTF. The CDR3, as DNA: TGTGCCTGGGCCTCTAGGACAGGGAACGTATGGGGCTACACCTTC.